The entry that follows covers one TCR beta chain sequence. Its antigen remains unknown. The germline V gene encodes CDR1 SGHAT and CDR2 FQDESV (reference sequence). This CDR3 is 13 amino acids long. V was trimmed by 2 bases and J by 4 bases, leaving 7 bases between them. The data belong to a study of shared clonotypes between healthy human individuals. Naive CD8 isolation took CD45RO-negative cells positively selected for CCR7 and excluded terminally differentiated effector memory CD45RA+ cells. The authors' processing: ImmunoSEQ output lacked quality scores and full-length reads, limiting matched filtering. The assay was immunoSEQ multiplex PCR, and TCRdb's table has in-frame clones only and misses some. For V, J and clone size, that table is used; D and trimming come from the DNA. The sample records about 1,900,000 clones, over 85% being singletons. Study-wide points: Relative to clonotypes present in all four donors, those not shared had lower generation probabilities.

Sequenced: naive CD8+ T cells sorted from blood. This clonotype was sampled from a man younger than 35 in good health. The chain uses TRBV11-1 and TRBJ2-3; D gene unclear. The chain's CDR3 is CASSLLQSDTQYF. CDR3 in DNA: TGTGCCAGCAGCTTACTACAATCAGATACGCAGTATTTT. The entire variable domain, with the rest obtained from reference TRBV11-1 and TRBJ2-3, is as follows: EAEVAQSPRYKITEKSQAVAFWCDPISGHATLYWYRQILGQGPELLVQFQDESVVDDSQLPKDRFSAERLKGVDSTLKIQPAELGDSAMYLCASSLLQSDTQYFGPGTRLTVL.